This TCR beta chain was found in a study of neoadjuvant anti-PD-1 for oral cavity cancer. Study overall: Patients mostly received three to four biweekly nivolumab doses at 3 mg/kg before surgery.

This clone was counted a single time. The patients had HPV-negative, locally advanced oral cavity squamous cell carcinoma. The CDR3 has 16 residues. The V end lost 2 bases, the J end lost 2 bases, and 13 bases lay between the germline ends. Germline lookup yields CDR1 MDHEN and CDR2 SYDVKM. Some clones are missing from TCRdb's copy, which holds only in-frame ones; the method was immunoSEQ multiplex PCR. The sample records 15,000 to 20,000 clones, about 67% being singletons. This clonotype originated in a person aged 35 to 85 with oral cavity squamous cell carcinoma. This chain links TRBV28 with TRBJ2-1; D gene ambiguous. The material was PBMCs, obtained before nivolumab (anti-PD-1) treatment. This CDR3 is CASSLGFGLTYNEQFF. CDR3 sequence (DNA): TGTGCCAGCAGTTTAGGGTTTGGTCTGACCTACAATGAGCAGTTCTTC.